The entry below describes one T cell receptor (beta chain). For blood RNA, unsorted whole blood served as the source, and germline DNA was extracted too. The sample originates from a study of tumor-infiltrating lymphocytes in primary liver carcinoma. The V end lost 1 base, the J end lost 1 base, and 8 bases lay between the germline ends. This CDR3 is 14 amino acids long. Germline V gene lookup returns CDR1 SGHRS and CDR2 YFSETQ. With around 500 ng total RNA as template and a constant-region primer, TCR beta cDNA was made. Libraries covering TCR beta were generated through three nested multiplex PCR rounds (using a slightly modified ARM-PCR). The opening two PCR rounds, about 11 cycles each, paired TRBV1-TRBV30 forward primers with a C-beta reverse primer. TCRdb fed the multiplex PCR reads into MiXCR, producing one record per CDR3 protein. The sample has approximately 300,000 distinct CDR3 sequences, roughly 60% seen once.

Sequencing used peripheral blood. V is TRBV5-1 and J is TRBJ2-5; D not certain. The TCR originated in a man aged 35 to 55 with primary liver carcinoma and hepatitis B virus infection. CDR3 DNA sequence: TGCGCCAGCAGCTTGAGGGTAGTCCAAGAGACCCAGTACTTC. The encoded protein is CASSLRVVQETQYF.